Included here is one TCR beta chain sequence, with context. This clonotype was seen more than once but under ten times. This receptor's antigen is unknown. The record has no base qualities; no much larger clone is one base away. Libraries were constructed by RT-PCR. TCRdb records Illumina HiSeq 2500 as the sequencer. TCRdb itself trimmed the public reads at Q25 with fastp, ran MiXCR and retained productive beta chains. Records with the same CDR3 protein are collapsed into one entry carrying the most frequent genes and DNA. Present in this sample are about 500,000 distinct CDR3 sequences, 6% to 9% of which were seen just once. Around 13% of the sample lies in the top ten. The V end loses 4 bases and the J end loses 2 bases, and a stretch of 21 bases separates them. The germline V gene supplies CDR1 MGHRA and CDR2 YSYEKL. The cysteine opens and the phenylalanine closes a CDR3 of 18 amino acids. Solely the CDR3 DNA is kept, with 54 bases framed from the first base.

The sample comes from a study of response to subunit inactivated influenza vaccine (dated by TCRdb to the late 2010s). At the level of the whole study: To follow how T cells responded to a trivalent subunit inactivated influenza vaccine, the researchers relied on deep quantitative profiling of the T cell receptor repertoire.

Study-wide conclusions, independent of this receptor: The authors suggested that each seasonal influenza vaccination may recruit only a limited number of new T cells.

Source: PBMCs from blood, taken around 25 months after vaccination. The chain is encoded by TRBV4-1 joined to TRBJ2-4; the D call could be TRBD1 or TRBD2, with each sharing 5 bases. This clonotype originated in a man between 50 and 75 years old who received an inactivated influenza vaccine. Donor details come from another sample of the same person, matched by shared clones. The CDR3 region: CASSPGSREGVTKNIQYF. At the DNA level, the sequence is TGCGCCAGCAGCCCAGGGAGTCGGGAAGGGGTTACCAAAAACATTCAGTACTTC.